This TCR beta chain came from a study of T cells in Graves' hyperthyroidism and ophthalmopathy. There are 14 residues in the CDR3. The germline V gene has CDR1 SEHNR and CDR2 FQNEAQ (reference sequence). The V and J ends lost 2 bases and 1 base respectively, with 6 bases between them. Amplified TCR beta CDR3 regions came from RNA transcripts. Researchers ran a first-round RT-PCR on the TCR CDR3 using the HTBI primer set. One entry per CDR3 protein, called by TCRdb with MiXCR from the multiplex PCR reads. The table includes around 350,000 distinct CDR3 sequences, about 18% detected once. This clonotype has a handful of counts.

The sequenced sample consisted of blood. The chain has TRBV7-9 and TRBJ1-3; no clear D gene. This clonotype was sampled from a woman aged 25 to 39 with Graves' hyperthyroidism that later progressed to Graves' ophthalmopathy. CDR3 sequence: CASSLRVSGNTIYF. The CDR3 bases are TGTGCCAGCAGCTTACGAGTGTCTGGAAACACCATATATTTT.